This TCR beta chain was profiled in a study of CD8+ T cells in alopecia areata. Study-wide results and limits: Under tofacitinib, numerous expanded lesional clonotypes remained detectable in scalp and blood. Because one nonresponder was included, the link of baseline CD8+ expansion to response is considered uncertain.

With regard to this clone: Its antigen is still unknown.

Sequencing templates came from extracted RNA that was reverse transcribed into cDNA. Clones were read by immunoSEQ multiplex PCR, and TCRdb kept only the in-frame ones, dropping some. The table records some 160,000 clones, less than 70% of them present only once. Germline CDR1 reads SGHRS; CDR2 reads YFSETQ. The CDR3 is 13 residues long. Deletions cut 4 bases from V and 2 bases from J, with 9 bases between. Treatment described: oral pan-JAK inhibitor, 5-10 mg twice daily. Investigators sorted PBMCs to obtain both CD4+ and CD8+ T cells. This chain connects TRBV5-1 to TRBJ1-2; weak D call: TRBD1 (5 bases). The starting material was CD4+ T cells sorted from blood, obtained at week 4, from a patient treated with tofacitinib. The receptor comes from a human donor with alopecia areata. The CDR3 DNA sequence: TGCGCCAGCAGCGAAGAGGGGAACTATGGCTACACCTTC. Translation: CASSEEGNYGYTF. The variable domain in full, with the rest retrieved from reference TRBV5-1 and TRBJ1-2, is KAGVTQTPRYLIKTRGQQVTLSCSPISGHRSVSWYQQTPGQGLQFLFEYFSETQRNKGNFPGRFSGRQFSNSRSEMNVSTLELGDSALYLCASSEEGNYGYTFGSGTRLTVV.